This passage covers 20 T cell receptor beta chains from one sample sequenced in a study of shared clonotypes between healthy human individuals. Measured with immunoSEQ multiplex PCR; TCRdb has only the in-frame clones, and not every one. The sample has about 480,000 clones, over 60% seen once. Sequencing was performed on PBMCs. All receptors come from a woman in her thirties or forties in good health. Some clones in this sample may be carry-over from other donors' samples.

The chain joins TRBV19 to TRBJ1-1; D gene ambiguous. In germline, CDR1 is LNHDA, CDR2 SQIVND (reference sequence). Trimming cost V 6 bases and J 3 bases, with 8 bases left between them. The CDR3 sequence is 12 residues long. The CDR3 spells CASRGSHTEAFF. In nucleotides, the CDR3 is TGTGCCAGTAGGGGGTCTCACACTGAAGCTTTCTTT.

The chain links TRBV29-1 to TRBJ2-7, with 8 bases lining up with TRBD1. Trimming took 6 bases from V and 0 from J; bases not matched to a gene: 7. Looked up from germline, CDR1 is SQVTM and CDR2 is ANQGSEA. The CDR3 contains 14 residues. CDR3 loop: CSVERDRFSYEQYF. CDR3 sequence (DNA): TGCAGCGTCGAAAGGGACAGGTTCTCCTACGAGCAGTACTTC.

V is TRBV10-3 and J is TRBJ2-5; 8 bases line up with TRBD2. Trimming removed 6 bases from V and 5 bases from J; junction bases left unmatched: 8. The germline V gene encodes CDR1 ENHRY and CDR2 SYGVKD. The CDR3 contains 14 residues. In nucleotides, the CDR3 is TGTGCCATCAGCCCCGGACTAGCCGTGGAGACCCAGTACTTC. Translated: CAISPGLAVETQYF.

The V and J genes are TRBV5-4 and TRBJ1-2; the D is unclear. CDR3 length: 13 amino acids. Germline V gene lookup returns CDR1 SGHNT and CDR2 YYREEE (reference sequence). Trimming stripped 1 base from V and 2 bases from J, with 6 bases between. CDR3 DNA: TGTGCCAGCAGCTTGTGGCCCAACTATGGCTACACCTTC. Translating gives CASSLWPNYGYTF. The full variable domain, rest sourced from reference TRBV5-4 and TRBJ1-2, is ETGVTQSPTHLIKTRGQQVTLRCSSQSGHNTVSWYQQALGQGPQFIFQYYREEENGRGNFPPRFSGLQFPNYSSELNVNALELDDSALYLCASSLWPNYGYTFGSGTRLTVV.

The rearrangement links TRBV29-1 to TRBJ2-5; TRBD1 or TRBD2 may be the D gene (5 bases each). Trimming took 3 bases from V and 4 from J, leaving 12 bases between them. Germline V lookup: CDR1 SQVTM, CDR2 ANQGSEA. This CDR3 is 13 amino acids long. DNA of the CDR3: TGCAGCGTTGACTGGACCGGGGCAGAGACCCAGTACTTC. It specifies CSVDWTGAETQYF.

J is TRBJ1-2 and V is TRBV7-2; perhaps TRBD1 as D (5 bases). The ends were cut back, 1 base at V and 8 bases at J, with 17 bases in the middle. This CDR3 comprises 15 residues. CDR1 and CDR2 from the germline V gene are SGHTA and FQGNSA. The chain's CDR3 is CASSLDWAPRDGYTF. The CDR3 DNA reads as TGTGCCAGCAGCTTAGATTGGGCCCCCAGGGACGGCTACACCTTC.

This chain connects TRBV7-2 to TRBJ2-6, with a weak D call TRBD1 (5 bases). The length of the CDR3 is 18 residues. Trimming took off 2 bases at V and 0 bases at J, with 14 bases between the two ends. Germline V gene lookup returns CDR1 SGHTA and CDR2 FQGNSA. This chain's CDR3 is CASSLLGGAYSGANVLTF. The CDR3 DNA is TGTGCCAGCAGCTTACTAGGTGGGGCTTACTCTGGGGCCAACGTCCTGACTTTC.

The V gene is TRBV6-5, the J gene TRBJ2-7, with 7 bases identical to TRBD1. This CDR3 contains 12 residues. Germline CDR1 MNHEY, CDR2 SVGAGI. V dropped 5 bases and J dropped 5; count of bases not matched to a gene: 3. The CDR3 is CASSRTGDEQYF. The CDR3 DNA sequence: TGTGCCAGCAGTCGTACAGGGGACGAGCAGTACTTC.

This clone was observed many times. Other nucleotide sequences from this sample produce the same CDR3. V is TRBV18 and J is TRBJ2-5; D gene ambiguous. This CDR3 has 12 amino acids. Germline V gene data show CDR1 as KGHSH and CDR2 as LQKENI. The ends were cut back, 3 bases at V and 5 bases at J, with 7 bases in the middle. This CDR3 is CASSPAGETQYF. In nucleotides, the CDR3 is TGTGCCAGCTCACCTGCCGGGGAGACCCAGTACTTC.

The chain employs TRBV25-1 and TRBJ2-1; no reliable D call. The germline V and J ends were trimmed by 2 bases and 8 bases, with 7 bases remaining between them. CDR1 is MGHDK and CDR2 is SYGVNS in the germline V gene. The CDR3 runs to 12 residues. The CDR3 protein is CASSERADEQFF. CDR3 nucleotides: TGTGCCAGCAGTGAAAGGGCGGATGAGCAGTTCTTC.

This chain joins TRBV9 and TRBJ2-1; 7 positions match TRBD2. Germline V lookup: CDR1 SGDLS, CDR2 YYNGEE. The length of the CDR3 is 15 residues. The V segment lost 0 bases and the J segment 8 bases; nucleotides outside the gene matches: 8. The CDR3, as DNA: TGTGCCAGCAGCGTAGAGGGAGAGCGGGGTGATGAGCAGTTCTTC. As protein: CASSVEGERGDEQFF. Using reference TRBV9 and TRBJ2-1 for the parts outside the CDR3, the full variable domain is DSGVTQTPKHLITATGQRVTLRCSPRSGDLSVYWYQQSLDQGLQFLIQYYNGEERAKGNILERFSAQQFPDLHSELNLSSLELGDSALYFCASSVEGERGDEQFFGPGTRLTVL.

This clone was seen many times. V gene TRBV6-4 combines with J gene TRBJ2-1, with D possibly TRBD1 on 5 matching bases. Trimming cost V 2 bases and J 5 bases, with 7 bases left between them. The CDR3 is made up of 13 amino acids. Germline V gene data show CDR1 as MRHNA and CDR2 as SNTAGT. CDR3 nucleotides: TGTGCCAGCAGTGACGGGGCAAACAATGAGCAGTTCTTC. This codes for CASSDGANNEQFF.

This clone was counted only a few times. The chain combines TRBV6-4 with TRBJ2-1, with 14 bases identical to TRBD2. V shed 5 bases, J shed 10 bases, and the junction held 7 bases outside the gene matches. The CDR3 is 15 amino acids. The germline gives CDR1 MRHNA, CDR2 SNTAGT. The CDR3 region is CASSTTSGRAAEQFF. The DNA for the CDR3 is TGTGCCAGCAGTACGACTAGCGGGAGGGCCGCCGAGCAGTTCTTC.

Notes on this clone: Mismatch with germline at one junction end may stem from a read error. The J gene is TRBJ1-4, the V gene TRBV6-1, with 8 bases fitting TRBD1. The germline V gene has CDR1 MNHNS and CDR2 SASEGT. CDR3 size: 15 residues. CDR3 loop: CASRDRGRTDEKLFF. CDR3 bases: TGTGCCAGCCGTGACAGGGGAAGGACGGATGAAAAACTGTTTTTT.

This chain connects TRBV4-1 to TRBJ2-3, with D possibly being TRBD2 (6 bases). This CDR3 contains 15 residues. Germline assignment: CDR1 MGHRA and CDR2 YSYEKL. The ends were cut back, 3 bases at V and 4 bases at J, with 14 bases in the middle. The CDR3 DNA sequence: TGCGCCAGCAGCCAGAATCCCGGGAGCCCAGATACGCAGTATTTT. Encoded protein: CASSQNPGSPDTQYF.

The rearrangement joins TRBV19 to TRBJ2-7; tentatively, D is TRBD1 (6 bases). Germline-derived CDR1 and CDR2 are LNHDA and SQIVND (reference sequence). V was pared by 1 base and J by 6 bases, with 13 bases between. This CDR3 region has 14 residues. CDR3 DNA: TGTGCCAGTAGTATAGCGTCAGGGGCGCTCGAGCAGTACTTC. Translated, it gives CASSIASGALEQYF. The variable domain in full, completed from reference TRBV19 and TRBJ2-7, reads DGGITQSPKYLFRKEGQNVTLSCEQNLNHDAMYWYRQDPGQGLRLIYYSQIVNDFQKGDIAEGYSVSREKKESFPLTVTSAQKNPTAFYLCASSIASGALEQYFGPGTRLTVT.

This chain uses TRBV2 with TRBJ2-3; 11 bases are a match to TRBD2. The CDR3 consists of 15 residues. CDR1 and CDR2 from the germline V gene are SNHLY and FYNNEI. V lost 2 bases, J lost 5 bases, and 3 bases stayed unmatched. In nucleotides, the CDR3 is TGTGCCAGCAGTGAATTAGCGGGAGGGCTAGATACGCAGTATTTT. Its protein product is CASSELAGGLDTQYF.

The genes are TRBV6-1 and TRBJ2-7; D remains ambiguous. This CDR3 is 13 amino acids long. Trimming shortened V by 6 bases and J by 6 bases, and 15 bases separated the two germline ends. From germline, CDR1 is MNHNS and CDR2 SASEGT. CDR3 DNA sequence: TGTGCCAGCAGAGCGTCCTCCTTTTTCGAGCAGTACTTC. This sequence encodes CASRASSFFEQYF.

This chain connects TRBV6-5 to TRBJ1-1; weak D call: TRBD1 (5 bases). Deletions cut 6 bases from V and 4 bases from J, with 9 bases between. The CDR3 is 12 residues long. Per germline, CDR1 MNHEY and CDR2 SVGAGI. In DNA form, the CDR3 reads TGTGCCAGCAGAACCGGGGGCACTGAAGCTTTCTTT. This gives the protein CASRTGGTEAFF.

The genes are TRBV5-1 and TRBJ2-3; 7 bases agree with TRBD1. This CDR3 comprises 17 residues. From germline, CDR1 is SGHRS and CDR2 YFSETQ. After removal of 1 base from V and 4 bases from J, the junction contained 12 bases not matched to a gene. CDR3 in amino acids: CASSLFSTGALPDTQYF. The CDR3 region has the DNA TGCGCCAGCAGCTTGTTCTCAACAGGGGCTCTCCCAGATACGCAGTATTTT.